The clone carrying this T cell receptor (beta chain) was found many times. Its antigen is undetermined. A read error may account for a junction end that differs from germline. The record originates from a study of metastatic and nonmetastatic thyroid tumors. Background on the study: Repertoire data that came from the blood and tumor or nodule tissue of malignant and benign thyroid patients were compared. The study's findings and limits: Within blood and tumor, benign nodules reportedly had significantly lower TCR beta diversity than malignant thyroid tumors did.

As handled by the study authors: Clinicopathological groups supplied CDR3 differences that were used to build a distant-metastasis classifier for papillary thyroid cancer. TCRdb redid the clone calls on the PCR reads using MiXCR. TCRdb, not the original authors, processed these V and J calls. The table records roughly 23,000 clones, approximately 22% of them present only once. Thyroid surgery had not been preceded by any treatment in any patient. The sequencing input was blood. The clonotype originates from a male donor with papillary thyroid cancer or a benign thyroid nodule (not recorded which). Some clones in this sample may be carry-over from other donors' samples.

As DNA, the CDR3 is TGCAGTGCCATCCCGGGACAGGGGGCTGGGAACACCATATATTTT. Translating it yields CSAIPGQGAGNTIYF. The rearrangement uses TRBV20-1 and TRBJ1-3; 12 bases align to TRBD1. Per germline, CDR1 DFQATT and CDR2 SNEGSKA (reference sequence). This CDR3 has 15 residues.